This section outlines one TCR beta chain sequence together with its context. The data are from a study of preoperative IRX-2 immunotherapy in early breast cancer. Noted treatment: preoperative locoregional IRX-2 cytokine immunotherapy. The repertoire was sequenced with immunoSEQ multiplex PCR; TCRdb's copy has only in-frame clones and lacks some. The sample holds 3,000 to 4,500 clones; around 69% are singletons and the top ten take approximately 12%. Germline CDR1 is WSHSY and CDR2 is SAAADI. CDR3 length equals 15 residues. Germline trimming cut 8 bases from V and 8 bases from J; bases unmatched to any gene: 11.

The chain carries TRBV10-2 and TRBJ2-1; TRBD2 matches 11 bases. The source is a human donor with breast cancer. Sequenced here: tumor tissue, sampled after IRX-2 immunotherapy. CDR3 sequence: CASGDSGRAPDEQFF. CDR3 nucleotides: TGCGCCAGCGGGGATAGCGGGAGGGCCCCTGATGAGCAGTTCTTC.